The 26 T cell receptor beta chains given below trace back to one sample, sequenced in a study of T cell repertoires in aging, cancer and after chemotherapy. A mixed TRB-A/B primer pool amplified rearranged TRB by multiplex touch-down PCR. TCRdb re-derived calls from the multiplex PCR reads in MiXCR, one entry per CDR3 protein. Of approximately 12,000 distinct CDR3 sequences in the sample, roughly 28% were seen once. Amplification of TCR beta used genomic DNA extracted from peripheral blood. Sequencing input: blood. The origin of the receptors is a human donor in good health.

The gene calls are TRBV5-6 and TRBJ2-5; D remains ambiguous. The CDR3 is 14 amino acids. CDR1 and CDR2 (germline): SGHDT, YYEEEE. The V end lost 0 bases, the J end lost 7 bases, and 13 bases lay between the germline ends. CDR3 amino acids: CASSLEGSIRTQYF. The DNA for the CDR3 is TGTGCCAGCAGCTTGGAAGGATCTATCCGGACCCAGTACTTC.

By sample fraction, this clonotype is medium-sized. Here the CDR3 DNA reads TGTGCCAGCAGTTACTCGCGACAGGGAGTAGGCTACGAGCAGTACTTC. Protein sequence: CASSYSRQGVGYEQYF. V is TRBV6-5 and J is TRBJ2-7, with TRBD1 identical over 7 bases. Germline V CDR1 and CDR2: MNHEY, SVGAGI. Unmatched junction bases numbered 8, after V lost 0 bases and J lost 3 bases. The CDR3 extends over 16 amino acids.

By its share, this clonotype is medium-sized. The V call is TRBV20-1, the J call TRBJ2-2, with D possibly matching TRBD1 (5 bases). Germline CDR1 and CDR2: DFQATT and SNEGSKA (reference sequence). CDR3 length: 15 amino acids. V lost 3 bases, J lost 2 bases, and 13 bases lay in between. Here the CDR3 DNA reads TGCAGTGCTAGTCCGGGCAGGGTAAACACCGGGGAGCTGTTTTTT. The encoded protein is CSASPGRVNTGELFF.

The chain uses TRBV28 and TRBJ1-2, with D possibly being TRBD1 (6 bases). Deletions cut 7 bases from V and 9 bases from J, with 18 bases between. The germline gives CDR1 MDHEN, CDR2 SYDVKM. The CDR3 has 13 residues. The CDR3 spells CASNLQGGGSYTF. Written as DNA, the CDR3 is TGTGCCAGCAACCTACAGGGTGGGGGAAGCTACACCTTC.

This clonotype is labeled medium-sized. The gene calls are TRBV20-1 and TRBJ1-2; D not certain. The CDR3 covers 10 residues. The ends were cut back, 1 base at V and 5 bases at J, with 2 bases in the middle. From germline, CDR1 is DFQATT and CDR2 SNEGSKA (reference sequence). CDR3 bases: TGCAGTGCTAGAGCGTATGGCTACACCTTC. It codes for CSARAYGYTF.

This rearrangement joins TRBV28 to TRBJ2-7; 7 bases are shared with TRBD1. Germline V gene lookup returns CDR1 MDHEN and CDR2 SYDVKM. CDR3 length: 15 amino acids. The J segment lost 2 bases and the V segment lost 1 base, leaving 5 bases of the junction unmatched. CDR3 region: CASSLYGTAPYEQYF. The CDR3, as DNA: TGTGCCAGCAGTTTATATGGGACAGCACCCTACGAGCAGTACTTC. The full variable domain, completed using reference TRBV28 and TRBJ2-7, is DVKVTQSSRYLVKRTGEKVFLECVQDMDHENMFWYRQDPGLGLRLIYFSYDVKMKEKGDIPEGYSVSREKKERFSLILESASTNQTSMYLCASSLYGTAPYEQYFGPGTRLTVT.

This clonotype has just a few counts. This chain connects TRBV28 to TRBJ1-1; D unclear. The CDR3 has 14 amino acids. V dropped 6 bases and J dropped 3 bases, with 14 bases sitting between them. In germline, CDR1 is MDHEN, CDR2 SYDVKM. The DNA for the CDR3 is TGTGCCAGCAGCCCTGGCTACGGGTACACTGAAGCTTTCTTT. Translating it yields CASSPGYGYTEAFF. Supplemented by reference TRBV28 and TRBJ1-1, the full variable domain reads DVKVTQSSRYLVKRTGEKVFLECVQDMDHENMFWYRQDPGLGLRLIYFSYDVKMKEKGDIPEGYSVSREKKERFSLILESASTNQTSMYLCASSPGYGYTEAFFGQGTRLTVV.

This chain connects TRBV5-1 to TRBJ2-2, with no clear D. This CDR3 is 15 amino acids long. The germline V gene has CDR1 SGHRS and CDR2 YFSETQ. Trimming cost V 1 base and J 2 bases, with 9 bases left between them. The CDR3 loop is CASSLNSANTGELFF. Here the CDR3 DNA reads TGCGCCAGCAGCTTGAACAGCGCTAACACCGGGGAGCTGTTTTTT.

About this clonotype: Given a much more abundant clone one base away, this may be a read error. The chain joins TRBV7-2 to TRBJ2-1; D is undetermined. Looked up from germline, CDR1 is SGHTA and CDR2 is FQGNSA. There are 12 residues in the CDR3. The CDR3 protein is CASRLGYNEQFF. The CDR3 DNA reads as TGTGCCAGCAGATTAGGTTACAATGAGCAGTTCTTC.

The chain uses TRBV7-9 and TRBJ2-3; D not certain. Between the trimmed V and J ends, which lost 5 bases and 2 bases, there was a span of 14 bases. The CDR3 runs 15 residues. The germline gives CDR1 SEHNR, CDR2 FQNEAQ (reference sequence). The CDR3 sequence: CASSHTESPTDTQYF. CDR3 DNA: TGTGCCAGCAGCCATACAGAGTCCCCCACAGATACGCAGTATTTT.

This chain links TRBV7-6 with TRBJ2-1; D uncertain. In germline, CDR1 is SGHVS, CDR2 FNYEAQ. Trimming took 2 bases from V and 6 from J, leaving 8 bases between them. This CDR3 has 13 residues. The CDR3 loop is CASSLYSRNEQFF. CDR3 coding DNA: TGTGCCAGCAGCTTATACAGCCGCAATGAGCAGTTCTTC.

In its sample, this clonotype ranks as medium-sized (0.01 to 0.1%). J is TRBJ2-7 and V is TRBV6-6; D gene ambiguous. V lost 7 bases to trimming and J lost 4 bases, with 14 bases between them. This CDR3 has 13 residues. Germline CDR1 MNHNY, CDR2 SVGAGI (reference sequence). As DNA, the CDR3 is TGTGCCAGCACGGTAGGGCTTCGATACGAGCAGTACTTC. This codes for CASTVGLRYEQYF.

This clonotype came up a few times. V is TRBV21-1 and J is TRBJ2-7. TRBV21-1 is classified as a pseudogene. The CDR3 extends over 8 amino acids. In DNA form, the CDR3 reads TGTGCCAGCAGCAAACGGTACTTC. It specifies CASSKRYF.

This clonotype is labeled as medium-sized. The chain's CDR3 is CASSSQETQYF. The CDR3 region has the DNA TGTGCCAGCAGCTCCCAAGAGACCCAGTACTTC. V is TRBV7-2 and J is TRBJ2-5; D is undetermined. CDR1 and CDR2 (germline): SGHTA, FQGNSA. This CDR3 has 11 amino acids. V was cut by 4 bases and J by 1 base, with 1 base left in between.

This chain uses TRBV19 with TRBJ2-3; 10 nucleotides align to TRBD1. The germline V gene encodes CDR1 LNHDA and CDR2 SQIVND (reference sequence). This CDR3 has 13 amino acids. The J segment lost 3 bases and the V segment lost 10 bases, leaving 4 bases of the junction unmatched. The CDR3 loop reads CATRTGGTDTQYF. Here the CDR3 DNA reads TGTGCCACGAGGACAGGGGGTACAGATACGCAGTATTTT.

The chain uses TRBV10-3 and TRBJ2-7; D may correspond to TRBD1 or TRBD2 (5 bases each). The CDR3 sequence is 14 residues long. The germline V gene encodes CDR1 ENHRY and CDR2 SYGVKD. The V gene lost 3 bases and the J gene lost 2 bases, with 11 bases spanning the gap. As DNA, the CDR3 is TGTGCCATCAGTGACGGGACCGACGCCTACGAGCAGTACGTC. Translation: CAISDGTDAYEQYV.

The chain carries TRBV6-6 and TRBJ1-5, with D possibly being TRBD1 (5 bases). The V end lost 0 bases, the J end lost 4 bases, and 10 bases lay between the germline ends. Germline values: CDR1 MNHNY, CDR2 SVGAGI (reference sequence). The length of the CDR3 is 15 residues. CDR3 in amino acids: CASSYSRDGNQPQHF. DNA of the CDR3: TGTGCCAGCAGTTACTCAAGGGACGGGAATCAGCCCCAGCATTTT.

The chain combines TRBV5-1 with TRBJ1-2, with D perhaps TRBD1 (5 bases). V shed 0 bases and J shed 5 bases, with 11 bases lying between them. Germline V gives CDR1 SGHRS, CDR2 YFSETQ. The CDR3 covers 14 residues. This chain's CDR3 is CASSLGDSLYGYTF. The DNA of the CDR3 is TGCGCCAGCAGCTTGGGAGACAGCCTTTATGGCTACACCTTC.

As regards this clonotype: Given a much more abundant clone one base away, this may be a read error. The rearrangement links TRBV6-2 or TRBV6-3 to TRBJ1-4; 8 bases fit TRBD1. CDR3 length: 14 residues. V shed 5 bases, J shed 8 bases, and the junction held 7 bases outside the gene matches. Germline lookup yields CDR1 MNHEY and CDR2 SVGEGT. The CDR3 spells CASSLTGVWEKLFF. The DNA of the CDR3 is TGTGCCAGCAGTCTGACAGGGGTGTGGGAAAAACTGTTTTTT.

The CDR3 sequence: CSARRLAGGGETQYF. CDR3 DNA sequence: TGCAGTGCTAGACGCCTAGCGGGGGGAGGTGAGACCCAGTACTTC. The V call is TRBV20-1, the J call TRBJ2-5; 11 bases agree with TRBD2. There are 15 residues in the CDR3. V lost 2 bases, J lost 5 bases, and 7 bases stayed unmatched. Germline values: CDR1 DFQATT, CDR2 SNEGSKA (reference sequence).

The chain has TRBV20-1 and TRBJ2-5; 8 nucleotides align to TRBD1. Germline trimming cut 0 bases from V and 4 bases from J; bases unmatched to any gene: 1. The CDR3 has 13 amino acids. Looked up from germline, CDR1 is DFQATT and CDR2 is SNEGSKA (reference sequence). The CDR3 nucleotides are TGCAGTGCTAGAGAGGGGACAGGAGAGACCCAGTACTTC. Protein product: CSAREGTGETQYF.

The chain is built from TRBV27 and TRBJ2-5, with D hard to call. Trimming shortened V by 5 bases and J by 5 bases, and 12 bases separated the two germline ends. This CDR3 region has 13 residues. Looked up from germline, CDR1 is MNHEY and CDR2 is SMNVEV (reference sequence). Here the CDR3 reads CASSPRMGETQYF. The CDR3 nucleotides are TGTGCCAGCAGTCCCCGGATGGGTGAGACCCAGTACTTC.

The V and J genes are TRBV5-1 and TRBJ1-1, with 7 bases that match TRBD1. The germline V gene encodes CDR1 SGHRS and CDR2 YFSETQ. V lost 1 base, J lost 0 bases, and 6 bases stayed unmatched. CDR3 length: 16 residues. CDR3 sequence reads: CASSLPSTGVNTEAFF. In DNA, the CDR3 is TGCGCCAGCAGCTTGCCCTCTACAGGGGTGAACACTGAAGCTTTCTTT.

The chain combines TRBV18 with TRBJ2-2; the D gene is possibly TRBD1 (5 bases). The CDR3 sequence is 14 residues long. V lost 3 bases and J 3 bases, leaving 8 bases between the germline ends. Germline values: CDR1 KGHSH, CDR2 LQKENI. CDR3: CASSPSQDTGELFF. In DNA form, the CDR3 reads TGTGCCAGCTCACCCTCACAGGACACCGGGGAGCTGTTTTTT.

This clonotype showed up just a few times. V is TRBV6-4 and J is TRBJ2-2; 7 positions match TRBD1. Unmatched junction bases numbered 2, after V lost 7 bases and J lost 3 bases. CDR1 and CDR2 from the germline V gene are MRHNA and SNTAGT. The CDR3 is made up of 13 amino acids. CDR3 in DNA: TGTGCCAGCAAGGGGGCCGACACCGGGGAGCTGTTTTTT. It translates to CASKGADTGELFF.

This clonotype was counted a few times. The rearrangement uses TRBV18 and TRBJ2-2; 8 nucleotides match TRBD1. Germline CDR1 reads KGHSH; CDR2 reads LQKENI. The V and J ends lost 3 bases and 7 bases, in that order; junction bases with no gene match: 7. This CDR3 spans 15 amino acids. The CDR3 region is CASSPWQGADGELFF. DNA of the CDR3: TGTGCCAGCTCACCTTGGCAGGGGGCGGACGGGGAGCTGTTTTTT. The full variable domain, completed using reference TRBV18 and TRBJ2-2, is NAGVMQNPRHLVRRRGQEARLRCSPMKGHSHVYWYRQLPEEGLKFMVYLQKENIIDESGMPKERFSAEFPKEGPSILRIQQVVRGDSAAYFCASSPWQGADGELFFGEGSRLTVL.